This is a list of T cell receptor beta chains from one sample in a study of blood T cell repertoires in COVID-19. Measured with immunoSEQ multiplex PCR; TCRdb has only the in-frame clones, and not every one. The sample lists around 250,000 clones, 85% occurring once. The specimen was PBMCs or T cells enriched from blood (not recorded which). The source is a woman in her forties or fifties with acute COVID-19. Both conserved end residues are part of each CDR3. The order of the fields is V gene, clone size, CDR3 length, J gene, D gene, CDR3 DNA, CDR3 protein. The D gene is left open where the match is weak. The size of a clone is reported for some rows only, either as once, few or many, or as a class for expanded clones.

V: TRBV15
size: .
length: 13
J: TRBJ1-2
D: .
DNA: TGTGCCACCAGCGGAGATACAGGGAAGGGCTACACCTTC
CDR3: CATSGDTGKGYTF

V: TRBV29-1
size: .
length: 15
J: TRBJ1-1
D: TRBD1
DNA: TGCAGCGTATCTCCTTCAACCGGGACAGTCGGTGAAGCTTTCTTT
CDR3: CSVSPSTGTVGEAFF

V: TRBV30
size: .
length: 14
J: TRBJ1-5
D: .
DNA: TGTGCCTGGAGTGTAGACAGGATCAATCAGCCCCAGCATTTT
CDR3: CAWSVDRINQPQHF

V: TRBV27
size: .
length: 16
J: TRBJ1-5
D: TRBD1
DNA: TGTGCCAGCAGTGCGGACAGGGAAATTAGCAATCAGCCCCAGCATTTT
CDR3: CASSADREISNQPQHF

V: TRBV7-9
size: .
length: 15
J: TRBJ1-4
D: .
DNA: TGTGCCAGCAGCCCCCTTCCAGGGCGAGATGAAAAACTGTTTTTT
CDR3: CASSPLPGRDEKLFF

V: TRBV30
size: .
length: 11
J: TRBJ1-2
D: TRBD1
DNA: TGTGCCCGGAGACAGGGAGTCGACTACACCTTC
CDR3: CARRQGVDYTF

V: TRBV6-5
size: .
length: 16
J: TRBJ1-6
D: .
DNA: TGTGCCAGCAGTTACATGGTTGGCCCTTATCGTGCACCCCTCCACTTT
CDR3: CASSYMVGPYRAPLHF

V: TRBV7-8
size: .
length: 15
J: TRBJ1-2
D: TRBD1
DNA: TGTGCCAGCAGCCCGGGTCTTGGGACAGGGTTTGGCTACACCTTC
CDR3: CASSPGLGTGFGYTF

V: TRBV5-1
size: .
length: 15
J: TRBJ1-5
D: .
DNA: TGCGCCAGCAGCTTGAAGCCGAGTAGCAATCAGCCCCAGCATTTT
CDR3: CASSLKPSSNQPQHF

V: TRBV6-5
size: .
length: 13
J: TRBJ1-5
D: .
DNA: TGTGCCAGCAAATATGGAGGCAATCAGCCCCAGCATTTT
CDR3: CASKYGGNQPQHF

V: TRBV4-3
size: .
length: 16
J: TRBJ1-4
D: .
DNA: TGCGCCAGCAGCCAAGAGTTCAGTATGGCTAATGAAAAACTGTTTTTT
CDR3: CASSQEFSMANEKLFF

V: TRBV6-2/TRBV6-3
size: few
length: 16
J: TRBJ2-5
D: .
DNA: TGTGCCAGCAGTTCCTACAGGGTGATACTGGGAGAGACCCAGTACTTC
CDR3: CASSSYRVILGETQYF

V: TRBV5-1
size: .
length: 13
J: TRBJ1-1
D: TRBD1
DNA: TGCGCCAGCAGCTGGGACAGGGGGACTGAAGCTTTCTTT
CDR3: CASSWDRGTEAFF

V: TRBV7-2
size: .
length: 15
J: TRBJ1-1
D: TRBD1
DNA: TGTGCCAGCAGCTTATTTGCTGACAGGGGCACTGAAGCTTTCTTT
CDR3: CASSLFADRGTEAFF

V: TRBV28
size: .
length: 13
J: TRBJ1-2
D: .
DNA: TGTGCCAGCAGTTCATCTACTAACTATGGCTACACCTTC
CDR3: CASSSSTNYGYTF

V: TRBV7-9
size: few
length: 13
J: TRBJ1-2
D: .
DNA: TGTGCCAGCACTCTGGACAGTAACTATGGCTACACCTTC
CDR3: CASTLDSNYGYTF

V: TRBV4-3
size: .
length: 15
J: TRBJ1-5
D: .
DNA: TGCGCCAGCAGCCAAGATTACCGGGGCAATCAGCCCCAGCATTTT
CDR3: CASSQDYRGNQPQHF

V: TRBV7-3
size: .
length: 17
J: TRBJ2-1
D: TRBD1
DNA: TGTGCCAGCAGCTTAACGCAGGGACAGGGGGACTACAATGAGCAGTTCTTC
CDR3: CASSLTQGQGDYNEQFF

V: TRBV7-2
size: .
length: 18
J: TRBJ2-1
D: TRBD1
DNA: TGTGCCAGCAGCTTCCATCCCCCCGGGACAGGGGGCCTGAATGAGCAGTTCTTC
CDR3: CASSFHPPGTGGLNEQFF

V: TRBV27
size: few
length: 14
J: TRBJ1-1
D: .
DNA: TGTGCCAGCACCACAGACAGCCTGAACACTGAAGCTTTCTTT
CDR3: CASTTDSLNTEAFF

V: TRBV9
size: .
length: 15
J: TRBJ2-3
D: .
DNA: TGTGCCAGCAGCCCCGGGGCAGGAGGGGAAGATACGCAGTATTTT
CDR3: CASSPGAGGEDTQYF

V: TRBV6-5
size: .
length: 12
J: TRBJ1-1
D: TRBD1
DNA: TGTGCCAGCAGGGGGACAGGGGATTCAGCTTTCTTT
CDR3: CASRGTGDSAFF

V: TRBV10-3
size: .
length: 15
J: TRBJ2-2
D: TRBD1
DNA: TGTGCCATCAGTGAATACAGGGGGAGAGGCGGGGAGCTGTTTTTT
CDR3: CAISEYRGRGGELFF

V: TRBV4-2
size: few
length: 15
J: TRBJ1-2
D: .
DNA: TGTGCCAGCAGCCAAGATCTGGGAGGGGGGAAGGGCTACACCTTC
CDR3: CASSQDLGGGKGYTF

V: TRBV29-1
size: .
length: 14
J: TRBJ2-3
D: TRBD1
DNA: TGCAGCGCCAACAGGGGGAGCTCGGGGGATACGCAGTATTTT
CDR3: CSANRGSSGDTQYF

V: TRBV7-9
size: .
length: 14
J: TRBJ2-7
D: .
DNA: TGTGCCAGCAGAGGAGCGGCGAGCTCCTACGAGCAGTACTTC
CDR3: CASRGAASSYEQYF

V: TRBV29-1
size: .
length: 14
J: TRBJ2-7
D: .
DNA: TGCAGCGTTGAAGTCGGGGGTCGATCCTACGAGCAGTACTTC
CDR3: CSVEVGGRSYEQYF

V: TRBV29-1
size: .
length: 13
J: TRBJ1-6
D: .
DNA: TGCAGCGTCCGGACAGACCCTAATTCACCCCTCCACTTT
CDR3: CSVRTDPNSPLHF

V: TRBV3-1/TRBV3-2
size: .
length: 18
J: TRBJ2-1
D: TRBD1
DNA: TGTGCCAGCAGCCTTTCATCCGGGACAGGGAGCTCCTACAATGAGCAGTTCTTC
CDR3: CASSLSSGTGSSYNEQFF

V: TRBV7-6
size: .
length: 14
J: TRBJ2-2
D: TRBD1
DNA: TGTGCCAGCAGCTCAAGGACAGGCACCGGGGAGCTGTTTTTT
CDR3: CASSSRTGTGELFF

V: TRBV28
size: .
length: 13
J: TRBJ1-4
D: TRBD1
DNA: TGTGCCAGCAGTTTAAGGGACAGAGAAAAACTGTTTTTT
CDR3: CASSLRDREKLFF

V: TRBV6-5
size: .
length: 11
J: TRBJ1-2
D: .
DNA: TGTGCCAGCAGCCGAGGGTCTGGCTACACCTTC
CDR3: CASSRGSGYTF

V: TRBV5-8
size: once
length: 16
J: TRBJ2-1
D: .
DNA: TGTGCCAGCAGCCGCCGAGGGGGAAGCTCCTACAATGAGCAGTTCTTC
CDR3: CASSRRGGSSYNEQFF

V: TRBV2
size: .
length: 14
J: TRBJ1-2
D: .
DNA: TGTGCCAGCAGTGTTGACAGTAACGTTTATGGCTACACCTTC
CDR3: CASSVDSNVYGYTF

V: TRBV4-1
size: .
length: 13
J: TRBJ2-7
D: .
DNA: TGCGCCAGCAGCCAAGAGCAGGTTTACGAGCAGTACTTC
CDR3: CASSQEQVYEQYF

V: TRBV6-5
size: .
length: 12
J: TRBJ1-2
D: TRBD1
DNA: TGTGCCAGCGGGACAGGGCTCAATGGCTACACCTTC
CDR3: CASGTGLNGYTF

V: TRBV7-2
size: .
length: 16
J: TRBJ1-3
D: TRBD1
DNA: TGTGCCAGCAGCTTAGCGATCAGGGGGTCTGGAAACACCATATATTTT
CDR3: CASSLAIRGSGNTIYF

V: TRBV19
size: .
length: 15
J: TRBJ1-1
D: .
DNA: TGTGCCAGTAGTATAGGCCGGAGGGGTAACACTGAAGCTTTCTTT
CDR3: CASSIGRRGNTEAFF

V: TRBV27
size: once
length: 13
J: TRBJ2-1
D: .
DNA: TGTGCCAGCAGTTTATGGCAGGGGAATGAGCAGTTCTTC
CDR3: CASSLWQGNEQFF

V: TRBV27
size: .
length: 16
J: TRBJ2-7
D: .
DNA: TGTGCCAGCAGTTTATTAGGAGGGGCCCACTCCTACGAGCAGTACTTC
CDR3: CASSLLGGAHSYEQYF

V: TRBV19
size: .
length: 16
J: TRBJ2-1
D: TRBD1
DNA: TGTGCCAGTAACTCGGACAGGGGAGGATCCTACAATGAGCAGTTCTTC
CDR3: CASNSDRGGSYNEQFF

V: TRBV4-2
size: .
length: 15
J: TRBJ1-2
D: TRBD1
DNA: TGTGCCAGCAGCCAAGATATGGGGACAGGGAGAGGCTACACCTTC
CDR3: CASSQDMGTGRGYTF

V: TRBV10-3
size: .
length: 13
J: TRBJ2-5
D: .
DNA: TGTGCCATCAGTGAGACAGGCAAAGAGACCCAGTACTTC
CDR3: CAISETGKETQYF

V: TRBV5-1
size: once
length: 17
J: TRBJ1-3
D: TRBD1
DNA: TGCGCCAGCAGCTTGGGGGGGACAGGAGAGACTGGAAACACCATATATTTT
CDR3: CASSLGGTGETGNTIYF

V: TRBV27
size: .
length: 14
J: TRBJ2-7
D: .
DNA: TGTGCCAGCAGTTTATCTCCGGGGACCTACGAGCAGTACTTC
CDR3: CASSLSPGTYEQYF

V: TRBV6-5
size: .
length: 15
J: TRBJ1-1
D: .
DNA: TGTGCCAGCAGTTACTCGTTGGCAGGGCAGACTGAAGCTTTCTTT
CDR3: CASSYSLAGQTEAFF

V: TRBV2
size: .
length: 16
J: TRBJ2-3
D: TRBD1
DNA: TGTGCCAGCAGTGGGTCGGGACAGGTTTGGCCAGATACGCAGTATTTT
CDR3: CASSGSGQVWPDTQYF